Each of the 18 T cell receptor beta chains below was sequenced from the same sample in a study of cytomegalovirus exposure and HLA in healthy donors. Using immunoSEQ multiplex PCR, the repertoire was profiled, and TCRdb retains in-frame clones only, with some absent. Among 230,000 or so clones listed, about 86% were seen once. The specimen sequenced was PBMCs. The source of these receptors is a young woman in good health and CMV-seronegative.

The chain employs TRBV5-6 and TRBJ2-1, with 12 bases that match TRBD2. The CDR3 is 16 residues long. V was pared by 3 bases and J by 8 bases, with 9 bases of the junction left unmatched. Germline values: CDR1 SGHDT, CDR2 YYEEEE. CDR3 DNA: TGTGCCAGCAGCTCCGCCCTAGCGGGAGGGGGGTATGAGCAGTTCTTC. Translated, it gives CASSSALAGGGYEQFF.

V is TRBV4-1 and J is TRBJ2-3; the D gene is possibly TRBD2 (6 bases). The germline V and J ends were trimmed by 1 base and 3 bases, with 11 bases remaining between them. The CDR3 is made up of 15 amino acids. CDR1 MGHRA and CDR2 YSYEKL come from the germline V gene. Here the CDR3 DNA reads TGCGCCAGCAGCCAAGTTGGGGGACTTACAGATACGCAGTATTTT. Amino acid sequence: CASSQVGGLTDTQYF.

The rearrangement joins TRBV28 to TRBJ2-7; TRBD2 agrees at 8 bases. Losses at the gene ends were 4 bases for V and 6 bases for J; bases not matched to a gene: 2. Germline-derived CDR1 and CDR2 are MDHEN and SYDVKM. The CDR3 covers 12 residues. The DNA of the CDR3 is TGTGCCAGCAGTTCAGCGGGAGTCGAGCAGTACTTC. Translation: CASSSAGVEQYF.

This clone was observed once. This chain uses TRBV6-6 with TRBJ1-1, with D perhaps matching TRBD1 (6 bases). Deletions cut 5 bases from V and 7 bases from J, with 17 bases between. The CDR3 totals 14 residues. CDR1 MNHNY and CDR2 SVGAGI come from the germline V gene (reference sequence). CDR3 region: CASSQQIRDIEAFF. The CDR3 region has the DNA TGTGCCAGCAGTCAACAGATCCGGGACATTGAAGCTTTCTTT.

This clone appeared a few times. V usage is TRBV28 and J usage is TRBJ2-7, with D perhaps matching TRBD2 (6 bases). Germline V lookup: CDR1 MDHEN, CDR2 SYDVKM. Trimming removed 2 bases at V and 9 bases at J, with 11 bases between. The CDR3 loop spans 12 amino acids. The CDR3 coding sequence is TGTGCCAGCAGTTTACCCGGGACTGTGCAGTACTTC. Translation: CASSLPGTVQYF.

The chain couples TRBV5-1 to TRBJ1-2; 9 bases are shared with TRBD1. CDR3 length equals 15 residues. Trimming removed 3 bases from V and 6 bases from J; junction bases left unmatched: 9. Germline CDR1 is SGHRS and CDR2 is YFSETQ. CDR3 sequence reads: CASSSTGGGLDGYTF. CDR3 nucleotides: TGCGCCAGCAGCTCCACAGGGGGCGGATTAGATGGCTACACCTTC.

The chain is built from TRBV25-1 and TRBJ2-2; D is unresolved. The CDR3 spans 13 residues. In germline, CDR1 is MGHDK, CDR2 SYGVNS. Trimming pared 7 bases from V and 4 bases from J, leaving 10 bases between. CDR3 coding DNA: TGTGCCAGCAAAAAGCAGGCCACCGGGGAGCTGTTTTTT. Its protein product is CASKKQATGELFF.

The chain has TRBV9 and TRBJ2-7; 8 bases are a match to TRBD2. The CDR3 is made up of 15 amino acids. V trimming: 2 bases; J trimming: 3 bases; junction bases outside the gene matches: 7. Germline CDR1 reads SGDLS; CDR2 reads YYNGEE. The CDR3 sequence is CASSVSSGTLYEQYF. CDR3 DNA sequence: TGTGCCAGCAGCGTTAGTAGCGGGACCCTCTACGAGCAGTACTTC.

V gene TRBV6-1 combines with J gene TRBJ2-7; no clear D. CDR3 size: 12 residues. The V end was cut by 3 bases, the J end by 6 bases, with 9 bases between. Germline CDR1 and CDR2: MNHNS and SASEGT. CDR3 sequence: CASSDLRVEQYF. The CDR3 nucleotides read TGTGCCAGCAGTGATTTACGGGTCGAGCAGTACTTC.

CDR3 sequence: CASSYLSGRGYNEQFF. CDR3 nucleotides: TGTGCCAGCAGTTACCTTAGCGGGAGAGGATACAATGAGCAGTTCTTC. The rearrangement joins TRBV2 to TRBJ2-1, with 9 bases aligning to TRBD2. V was pared by 5 bases and J by 4 bases, with 9 bases of the junction left unmatched. The CDR3 loop spans 16 amino acids. Germline lookup yields CDR1 SNHLY and CDR2 FYNNEI.

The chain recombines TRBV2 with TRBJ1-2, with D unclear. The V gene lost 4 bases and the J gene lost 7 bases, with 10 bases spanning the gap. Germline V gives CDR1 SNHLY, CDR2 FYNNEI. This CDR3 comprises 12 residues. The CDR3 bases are TGTGCCAGCAGTGGGGAGAGAAGTGGCTACACCTTC. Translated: CASSGERSGYTF.

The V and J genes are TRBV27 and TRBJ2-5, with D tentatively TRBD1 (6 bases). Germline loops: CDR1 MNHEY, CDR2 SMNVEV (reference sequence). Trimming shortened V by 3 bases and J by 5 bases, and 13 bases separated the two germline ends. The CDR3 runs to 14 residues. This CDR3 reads CASSFQGLEETQYF. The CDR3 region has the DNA TGTGCCAGCAGTTTTCAGGGGCTGGAGGAGACCCAGTACTTC.

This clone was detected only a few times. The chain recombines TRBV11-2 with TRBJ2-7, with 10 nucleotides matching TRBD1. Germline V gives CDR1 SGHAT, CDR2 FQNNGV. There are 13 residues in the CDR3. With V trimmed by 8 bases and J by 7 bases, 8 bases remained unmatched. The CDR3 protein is CASSRQGAREQYF. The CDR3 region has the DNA TGTGCCAGCTCACGACAGGGGGCTCGTGAGCAGTACTTC.

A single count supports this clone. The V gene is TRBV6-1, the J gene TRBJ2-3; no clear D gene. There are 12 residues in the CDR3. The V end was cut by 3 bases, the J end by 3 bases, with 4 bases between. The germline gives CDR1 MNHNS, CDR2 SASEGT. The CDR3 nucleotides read TGTGCCAGCAGTGACCTTACAGATACGCAGTATTTT. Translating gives CASSDLTDTQYF.

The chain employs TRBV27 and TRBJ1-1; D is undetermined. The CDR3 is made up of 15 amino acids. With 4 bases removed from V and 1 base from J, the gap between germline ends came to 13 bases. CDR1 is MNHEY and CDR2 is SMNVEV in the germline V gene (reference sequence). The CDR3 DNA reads TGTGCCAGCAGTTCTCAAACCGCTAAGAACACTGAAGCTTTCTTT. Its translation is CASSSQTAKNTEAFF.

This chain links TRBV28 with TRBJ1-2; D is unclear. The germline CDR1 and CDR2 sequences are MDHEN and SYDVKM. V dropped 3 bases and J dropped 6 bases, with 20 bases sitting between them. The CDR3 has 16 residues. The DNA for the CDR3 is TGTGCCAGCAGTTTGCGGGTGGATTTTCGGGCAGATGGCTACACCTTC. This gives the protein CASSLRVDFRADGYTF.

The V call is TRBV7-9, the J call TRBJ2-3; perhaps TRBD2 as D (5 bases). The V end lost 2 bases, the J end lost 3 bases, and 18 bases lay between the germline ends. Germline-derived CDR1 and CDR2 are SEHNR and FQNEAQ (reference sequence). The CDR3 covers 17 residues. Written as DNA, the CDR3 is TGTGCCAGCAGCTTATCCTCCGCGGAGGAGGTTACAGATACGCAGTATTTT. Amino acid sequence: CASSLSSAEEVTDTQYF.

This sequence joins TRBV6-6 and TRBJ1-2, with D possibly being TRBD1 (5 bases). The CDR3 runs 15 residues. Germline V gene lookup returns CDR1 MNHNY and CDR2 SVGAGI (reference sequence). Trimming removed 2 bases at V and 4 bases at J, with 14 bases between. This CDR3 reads CASSYLRATVYGYTF. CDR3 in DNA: TGTGCCAGCAGTTACCTACGTGCGACAGTCTATGGCTACACCTTC.